This passage covers 10 T cell receptor beta chains from one sample sequenced in a study of tumor-infiltrating lymphocytes in oesophageal squamous cell carcinoma. TCRdb passed the PCR reads through MiXCR, listing each CDR3 protein once. In the table there are some 10,000 distinct CDR3 sequences, roughly 57% of which are singletons. Sequencing used esophageal tumor tissue. The receptors stem from a female donor with esophageal squamous cell carcinoma.

The gene calls are TRBV7-8 and TRBJ1-1; D unresolved. CDR3 size: 14 residues. With 0 bases removed from V and 2 bases from J, the gap between germline ends came to 7 bases. Per germline, CDR1 SGHVS and CDR2 FQNEAQ. CDR3 DNA: TGTGCCAGCAGCTTAGCGTGGGGAAACACTGAAGCTTTCTTT. This encodes CASSLAWGNTEAFF.

This chain joins TRBV11-1 and TRBJ2-2; 10 bases map to TRBD1. With 4 bases clipped from V and 0 bases from J, the junction kept 2 bases outside the gene matches. The germline CDR1 and CDR2 sequences are SGHAT and FQDESV (reference sequence). The CDR3 contains 16 residues. The CDR3 reads CASSSGTGANTGELFF. As DNA, the CDR3 is TGTGCCAGCAGCTCCGGGACAGGGGCGAACACCGGGGAGCTGTTTTTT.

The CDR3 nucleotides read TGCGCCAGCAGTGAGCTAGCGGGAATTGACGAGCAGTACTTC. Translated: CASSELAGIDEQYF. The chain joins TRBV10-2 to TRBJ2-1, with TRBD2 matching over 9 bases. Matching the DNA end better, TRBJ2-7 makes the J call doubtful. The CDR3 has 14 residues. Germline CDR1 is WSHSY and CDR2 is SAAADI.

The chain combines TRBV24-1 with TRBJ2-3; no definite D call. Trimming removed 5 bases at V and 4 bases at J, with 12 bases between. Germline V gene sequence: CDR1 KGHDR, CDR2 SFDVKD. CDR3 length: 14 residues. Here the CDR3 reads CATSAAETADTQYF. The DNA of the CDR3 is TGTGCCACCAGTGCTGCAGAGACGGCAGATACGCAGTATTTT.

The chain is built from TRBV6-2 or TRBV6-3 and TRBJ2-5, with D possibly matching TRBD2 (6 bases). The J call is in doubt because the DNA end fits TRBJ2-1 better. The CDR3 spans 13 residues. Germline V gives CDR1 MNHEY, CDR2 SVGEGT. CDR3: CASRGTGGHEQFF. The DNA for the CDR3 is TGTGCCAGCAGGGGAACCGGGGGACATGAGCAGTTCTTC.

The chain uses TRBV28 and TRBJ2-5, with 11 bases identical to TRBD1. The last part of the DNA fits TRBJ2-1 better; the J call may be wrong. The CDR3 has 14 amino acids. Germline CDR1 MDHEN, CDR2 SYDVKM. The CDR3 is CAIHGGTGGYEQFF. The DNA for the CDR3 is TGTGCCATCCATGGGGGGACAGGGGGGTACGAGCAGTTCTTC.

The V and J genes are TRBV11-3 and TRBJ2-4; possible D gene TRBD1, 6 bases. The J call is uncertain, as TRBJ2-5 better fits the DNA end. The CDR3 sequence is 14 residues long. Germline CDR1 and CDR2: SGHNT and YENEEA. CDR3: CASSLSDSQETQYF. CDR3 in DNA: TGTGCCAGCAGCTTATCGGACAGCCAAGAGACCCAGTACTTC.

The table lists this clonotype with a count of one. The chain employs TRBV24-1 and TRBJ2-3; D possibly matches TRBD1 or TRBD2 (5 bases each). The J call may not be correct, given that the DNA end is closer to TRBJ2-5. Germline V gene data show CDR1 as KGHDR and CDR2 as SFDVKD. The CDR3 length is 14 residues. CDR3 DNA sequence: TGTGCCACCAGTGAGACCGGGACCGGAGAGACCCAGTACTTC. Its protein product is CATSETGTGETQYF.

As DNA, the CDR3 is TGTGCCACCAGTCCGAGGAACAACTACAATGAGCAGTTCTTC. Translation gives CATSPRNNYNEQFF. The chain combines TRBV24-1 with TRBJ2-4; D is unclear. The end of the DNA is better explained by TRBJ2-1, so the J call may be wrong. Germline-derived CDR1 and CDR2 are KGHDR and SFDVKD. This CDR3 is built from 14 residues.

This clonotype is categorized as medium-sized. V and J are TRBV12-3 or TRBV12-4 and TRBJ2-7; no clear D. V lost 6 bases and J 9 bases, leaving 15 bases between the germline ends. CDR3 length: 12 amino acids. The CDR3 here is CASSPSPRWQYF. The CDR3, as DNA: TGTGCCAGCAGCCCTTCTCCACGATGGCAGTACTTC.